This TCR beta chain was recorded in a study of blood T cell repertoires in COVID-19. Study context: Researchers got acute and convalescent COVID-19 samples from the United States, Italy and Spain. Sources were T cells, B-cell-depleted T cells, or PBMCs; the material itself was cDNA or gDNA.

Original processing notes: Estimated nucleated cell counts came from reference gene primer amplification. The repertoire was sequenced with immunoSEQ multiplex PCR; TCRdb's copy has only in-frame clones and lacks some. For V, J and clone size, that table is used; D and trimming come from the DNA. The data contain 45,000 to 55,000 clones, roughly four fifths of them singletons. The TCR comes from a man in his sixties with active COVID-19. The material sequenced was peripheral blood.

The CDR3 here is CASSLRYEQYF. CDR3 DNA: TGTGCCAGCAGTTTGAGGTACGAGCAGTACTTC. The gene calls are TRBV28 and TRBJ2-7; D unresolved. V lost 3 bases and J 4 bases, leaving 4 bases between the germline ends. The CDR3 runs to 11 residues. CDR1 and CDR2 from the germline V gene are MDHEN and SYDVKM.